One and the same sample provided the 12 T cell receptor beta chains below, sequenced in a study of T cell responses to AZD1222 COVID-19 vaccine. Assay: immunoSEQ multiplex PCR; the TCRdb copy retains only in-frame clones and omits some. In the table there are roughly 100,000 clones, roughly 90% of which are singletons. Specimen: peripheral blood, collected on day 0 of AZD1222 vaccination. All receptors come from an adult in good health.

The chain couples TRBV27 to TRBJ1-5, with D unresolved. The germline gives CDR1 MNHEY, CDR2 SMNVEV (reference sequence). CDR3 length: 14 residues. V was cut by 2 bases and J by 0 bases, with 5 bases left in between. CDR3 sequence (DNA): TGTGCCAGCAGTTTACTCGGTAGCAATCAGCCCCAGCATTTT. It is translated as CASSLLGSNQPQHF.

This clone was observed a single time. The rearrangement links TRBV3-1 (or the pseudogene TRBV3-2) to TRBJ1-5; TRBD1 matches 8 bases. The CDR3 covers 16 residues. V shed 5 bases, J shed 0 bases, and the junction held 6 bases outside the gene matches. CDR1 and CDR2 from the germline V gene are LGHDT and YNNKEL (reference sequence). CDR3 residues: CASSSGQGYSNQPQHF. CDR3 in DNA: TGTGCCAGCAGCTCCGGACAGGGCTATAGCAATCAGCCCCAGCATTTT.

J is TRBJ1-4 and V is TRBV27; D is possibly TRBD1 (5 bases). The germline V and J ends were trimmed by 5 bases and 4 bases, with 14 bases remaining between them. The CDR3 has 15 amino acids. Germline CDR1 MNHEY, CDR2 SMNVEV (reference sequence). CDR3 in DNA: TGTGCCAGCAGTCACGGGACGGGAGTTAATGAAAAACTGTTTTTT. This encodes CASSHGTGVNEKLFF.

V usage is TRBV18 and J usage is TRBJ2-7; TRBD1 might be the D (6 bases). Germline-derived CDR1 and CDR2 are KGHSH and LQKENI. V was clipped by 6 bases and J by 2 bases, with 14 bases between them. The CDR3 consists of 14 residues. Written as DNA, the CDR3 is TGTGCCAGCTCGGTGGACAGCCTGCCCTACGAGCAGTACTTC. Translated, it gives CASSVDSLPYEQYF. Full variable domain (remainder filled in from reference TRBV18 and TRBJ2-7): NAGVMQNPRHLVRRRGQEARLRCSPMKGHSHVYWYRQLPEEGLKFMVYLQKENIIDESGMPKERFSAEFPKEGPSILRIQQVVRGDSAAYFCASSVDSLPYEQYFGPGTRLTVT.

V gene TRBV3-1 (or the pseudogene TRBV3-2) combines with J gene TRBJ1-6; the match to TRBD1 covers 9 bases. CDR3 length: 16 amino acids. Per germline, CDR1 LGHDT and CDR2 YNNKEL (reference sequence). Trimming took 6 bases from V and 7 from J; bases not matched to a gene: 10. The CDR3 sequence: CASRSTSGTGNSPLHF. The CDR3 DNA reads as TGTGCCAGCAGATCTACCTCCGGGACAGGGAATTCACCCCTCCACTTT.

This clone was found once. J is TRBJ1-3 and V is TRBV4-3; the D is unclear. Germline V gene sequence: CDR1 LGHNA, CDR2 YSLEER. V lost 1 base to trimming and J lost 2 bases, with 9 bases between them. The CDR3 runs 15 residues. DNA of the CDR3: TGCGCCAGCAGCCAAGGTGAAGCGACTGGAAACACCATATATTTT. Its protein product is CASSQGEATGNTIYF.

This chain uses TRBV12-5 with TRBJ1-2, with no clear D. The CDR3 runs to 16 residues. Germline loops: CDR1 LGHNT, CDR2 FRNRAP. V lost 2 bases and J lost 2, with 15 bases in between. CDR3 protein: CASGLSTGTVNYGYTF. CDR3 in DNA: TGTGCTAGTGGTTTGTCTACCGGTACAGTAAACTATGGCTACACCTTC.

The genes are TRBV19 and TRBJ1-1; D unresolved. The CDR3 contains 16 residues. The V end was cut by 4 bases, the J end by 6 bases, with 21 bases between. Germline CDR1 LNHDA, CDR2 SQIVND (reference sequence). In DNA form, the CDR3 reads TGTGCCAGTAGTACTCCCTTTCAAGGGCGGCAGGCTGAAGCTTTCTTT. This sequence encodes CASSTPFQGRQAEAFF. Drawing the rest from reference TRBV19 and TRBJ1-1, the complete variable domain is DGGITQSPKYLFRKEGQNVTLSCEQNLNHDAMYWYRQDPGQGLRLIYYSQIVNDFQKGDIAEGYSVSREKKESFPLTVTSAQKNPTAFYLCASSTPFQGRQAEAFFGQGTRLTVV.

A single count supports this clone. The chain is built from TRBV27 and TRBJ2-6; possibly TRBD1 or TRBD2 for D (5 bases each). V was trimmed by 4 bases and J by 4 bases, leaving 14 bases between them. CDR3 size: 16 residues. Germline V gives CDR1 MNHEY, CDR2 SMNVEV (reference sequence). The CDR3 is CASSSPGATGANVLTF. The CDR3 DNA is TGTGCCAGCAGTTCCCCCGGGGCTACAGGGGCCAACGTCCTGACTTTC. Using reference TRBV27 and TRBJ2-6 for the parts outside the CDR3, the full variable domain is EAQVTQNPRYLITVTGKKLTVTCSQNMNHEYMSWYRQDPGLGLRQIYYSMNVEVTDKGDVPEGYKVSRKEKRNFPLILESPSPNQTSLYFCASSSPGATGANVLTFGAGSRLTVL.

The chain combines TRBV7-6 with TRBJ1-1, with 7 bases identical to TRBD1. Germline CDR1 reads SGHVS; CDR2 reads FNYEAQ. The CDR3 runs to 15 residues. Germline trimming cut 5 bases from V and 7 bases from J; bases unmatched to any gene: 13. The CDR3 region has the DNA TGTGCCAGCAGCAAGCCGACCGGGACAGAAAATGAAGCTTTCTTT. Residues: CASSKPTGTENEAFF.

The rearrangement uses TRBV12-3 or TRBV12-4 and TRBJ1-5; D gene ambiguous. V dropped 6 bases and J dropped 7 bases, with 13 bases sitting between them. The CDR3 is 13 residues long. The CDR3 DNA is TGTGCCAGCAGCCTGATGGAAGGGCAGCCCCAGCATTTT. Amino acids: CASSLMEGQPQHF.

The chain combines TRBV7-9 with TRBJ2-5; no reliable D call. This CDR3 contains 16 residues. In germline, CDR1 is SEHNR, CDR2 FQNEAQ (reference sequence). Trimming removed 4 bases at V and 5 bases at J, with 20 bases between. CDR3 in DNA: TGTGCCAGCAGCTCCCCCCTTGGGTCTAGTGCGGAGACCCAGTACTTC. This gives the protein CASSSPLGSSAETQYF.